This TCR beta chain was profiled in a study of T cells after yellow fever vaccination. Using its own MiXCR run on the 5' RACE reads, TCRdb lists one record per CDR3 protein. The table includes some 340,000 distinct CDR3 sequences, over 4% detected once. Only a few counts were recorded for this clonotype. The source of this sequence is a man between 18 and 29 years old who received the YFV17D yellow fever vaccine. Sequencing was performed on PBMCs, taken 5 days after the yellow fever booster vaccination.

The CDR3 region is CASTRDETDTQYF. The DNA of the CDR3 is TGTGCCAGCACTCGAGATGAGACAGATACGCAGTATTTT. This chain connects TRBV7-2 to TRBJ2-3; no clear D. CDR1 and CDR2 (germline): SGHTA, FQGNSA. Between the trimmed V and J ends, which lost 7 bases and 3 bases, there was a span of 11 bases. This CDR3 has 13 amino acids. Supplemented by reference TRBV7-2 and TRBJ2-3, the full variable domain reads GAGVSQSPSNKVTEKGKDVELRCDPISGHTALYWYRQSLGQGLEFLIYFQGNSAPDKSGLPSDRFSAERTGGSVSTLTIQRTQQEDSAVYLCASTRDETDTQYFGPGTRLTVL.